Below are 20 T cell receptor beta chains sequenced from a single sample in a study of T-cell reconstitution after alpha-beta-depleted transplantation in children. The TCRbeta library was prepared with unique molecular identifiers. A single record per CDR3 protein comes from TCRdb applying MiXCR to the PCR reads. Found here are about 980,000 distinct CDR3 sequences, less than 30% of them singletons; the top ten hold over 25%. Sequencing was performed on PBMCs, mostly from graft donor cells, taken 360 days after TCRalphabeta/CD19-depleted stem cell transplant. The receptors were sampled from a boy under three years old who had a stem cell transplant for SCID, so the T cells may come from the graft donor.

This clonotype has just a few counts. V usage is TRBV5-1 and J usage is TRBJ2-3; weak D call: TRBD2 (6 bases). The CDR3 has 19 residues. Germline values: CDR1 SGHRS, CDR2 YFSETQ. V dropped 3 bases and J dropped 4 bases, with 27 bases sitting between them. CDR3 residues: CASSCESGRTDLKADTQYF. As DNA, the CDR3 is TGCGCCAGCAGCTGCGAGTCAGGGAGGACCGACCTTAAGGCAGATACGCAGTATTTT.

The chain is built from TRBV20-1 and TRBJ1-1; the match to TRBD1 covers 8 bases. The ends lost 2 bases at V and 1 base at J; junction bases unmatched: 9. Looked up from germline, CDR1 is DFQATT and CDR2 is SNEGSKA (reference sequence). The CDR3 is made up of 16 amino acids. CDR3 residues: CSARSLIGQGNTEAFF. In nucleotides, the CDR3 is TGCAGTGCTAGATCTCTTATCGGACAGGGGAACACTGAAGCTTTCTTT.

The chain couples TRBV9 to TRBJ1-3, with 7 bases matching TRBD1. The CDR3 loop spans 17 amino acids. V was pared by 3 bases and J by 0 bases, with 9 bases of the junction left unmatched. The germline gives CDR1 SGDLS, CDR2 YYNGEE. In DNA form, the CDR3 reads TGTGCCAGCAGCGCGCGACAGGGCTTTAGCTCTGGAAACACCATATATTTT. Its translation is CASSARQGFSSGNTIYF.

This clonotype came up a few times. This sequence joins TRBV18 and TRBJ1-5; D is ambiguous. The CDR3 length is 13 residues. In germline, CDR1 is KGHSH, CDR2 LQKENI. Trimming removed 2 bases from V and 4 bases from J, with 6 bases in between. CDR3 nucleotides: TGTGCCAGCTCACCAGGCACTAATCAGCCCCAGCATTTT. This gives the protein CASSPGTNQPQHF.

The chain recombines TRBV12-3 or TRBV12-4 with TRBJ2-4; weak D call: TRBD1 (6 bases). Trimming stripped 5 bases from V and 4 bases from J, with 12 bases between. This CDR3 is 14 amino acids long. CDR3 loop: CASSRRTEKNIQYF. CDR3 DNA: TGTGCCAGCAGTCGACGGACAGAGAAAAACATTCAGTACTTC.

This clonotype has just a few counts. The CDR3 DNA is TGTGCCGCGGGGGACCCTCCGTACCAAGAGACCCAGTACTTC. Amino acids: CAAGDPPYQETQYF. The chain recombines TRBV10-3 with TRBJ2-5, with TRBD2 matching 7 bases. V was pared by 11 bases and J by 0 bases, with 9 bases of the junction left unmatched. There are 14 residues in the CDR3. Germline V gene lookup returns CDR1 ENHRY and CDR2 SYGVKD.

This clonotype has just one count. The rearrangement joins TRBV27 to TRBJ1-2; D unclear. The CDR3 extends over 14 amino acids. V was trimmed by 6 bases and J by 4 bases, leaving 15 bases between them. Germline CDR1 and CDR2: MNHEY and SMNVEV (reference sequence). The CDR3 DNA follows: TGTGCCAGCAGAGATCTAATGGGTCCCTATGGCTACACCTTC. The encoded protein is CASRDLMGPYGYTF.

The chain links TRBV29-1 to TRBJ2-7; no firm D call. Trimming removed 6 bases at V and 6 bases at J, with 9 bases between. The CDR3 spans 10 residues. Germline CDR1 SQVTM, CDR2 ANQGSEA. The CDR3 bases are TGCAGCGTGGGGTCTGGCGAGCAGTACTTC. Its translation: CSVGSGEQYF.

This chain joins TRBV6-2 or TRBV6-3 and TRBJ1-5; the match to TRBD1 covers 8 bases. The CDR3 runs to 18 residues. Germline V gene data show CDR1 as MNHEY and CDR2 as SVGEGT. The V gene end was trimmed by 0 bases and the J gene end by 0 bases; junction bases not matched to a gene: 7. The CDR3 loop reads CASSYSWTGIPSNQPQHF. The CDR3 DNA sequence: TGTGCCAGCAGTTACTCCTGGACAGGGATACCTAGCAATCAGCCCCAGCATTTT.

The genes are TRBV12-3 or TRBV12-4 and TRBJ1-1; D is ambiguous. Trimming cost V 3 bases and J 0 bases, with 8 bases left between them. The CDR3 sequence is 14 residues long. The CDR3 region is CASSFLNLNTEAFF. CDR3 nucleotide sequence: TGTGCCAGCAGTTTCCTTAATTTGAACACTGAAGCTTTCTTT.

This clonotype was seen only a few times. The rearrangement joins TRBV27 to TRBJ1-6; 9 nucleotides align to TRBD1. Germline assignment: CDR1 MNHEY and CDR2 SMNVEV (reference sequence). The ends lost 8 bases at V and 7 bases at J; junction bases unmatched: 0. CDR3 length: 12 residues. The CDR3 sequence is CASGTGNSPLHF. CDR3 nucleotide sequence: TGTGCCAGCGGGACAGGGAATTCACCCCTCCACTTT.

DNA of the CDR3: TGTGCCAGCAGTTCCTACAGGGAAGGAGAGCAGTTCTTC. Protein sequence: CASSSYREGEQFF. The V and J genes are TRBV28 and TRBJ2-1; maybe TRBD1 (6 bases). Germline V gene sequence: CDR1 MDHEN, CDR2 SYDVKM. CDR3 size: 13 residues. The V end lost 4 bases, the J end lost 10 bases, and 14 bases lay between the germline ends.

CDR3 sequence: CASTGGRGNSGANVLTF. The CDR3 DNA follows: TGTGCCAGCACTGGGGGCAGGGGCAACTCTGGGGCCAACGTCCTGACTTTC. V usage is TRBV2 and J usage is TRBJ2-6, with D possibly matching TRBD1 (6 bases). This CDR3 has 17 residues. Looked up from germline, CDR1 is SNHLY and CDR2 is FYNNEI. The V gene lost 7 bases and the J gene lost 0 bases, with 16 bases spanning the gap. The whole variable domain, filled in from reference TRBV2 and TRBJ2-6, reads EPEVTQTPSHQVTQMGQEVILRCVPISNHLYFYWYRQILGQKVEFLVSFYNNEISEKSEIFDDQFSVERPDGSNFTLKIRSTKLEDSAMYFCASTGGRGNSGANVLTFGAGSRLTVL.

The chain has TRBV10-3 and TRBJ2-2, with 7 bases aligning to TRBD1. V was pared by 6 bases and J by 3 bases, with 7 bases of the junction left unmatched. From germline, CDR1 is ENHRY and CDR2 SYGVKD. The CDR3 consists of 15 residues. The CDR3 sequence: CAISRRDSDTGELFF. The CDR3 bases are TGTGCCATCAGCCGACGGGACAGTGACACCGGGGAGCTGTTTTTT.

The gene calls are TRBV3-1 and TRBJ2-7; D is uncertain. The CDR3 contains 14 residues. V was shortened by 0 bases and J by 2 bases, with 8 bases between the two germline ends. CDR1 is LGHDT and CDR2 is YNNKEL in the germline V gene (reference sequence). CDR3 sequence reads: CASSQDWRAYEQYF. The CDR3, as DNA: TGTGCCAGCAGCCAAGATTGGCGAGCCTACGAGCAGTACTTC.

The chain has TRBV5-1 and TRBJ1-1, with D hard to call. The V gene's germline CDR1 is SGHRS and CDR2 YFSETQ. The CDR3 runs to 14 residues. V lost 0 bases, J lost 1 base, and 7 bases lay in between. CDR3 loop: CASSLAYSNTEAFF. CDR3 nucleotide sequence: TGCGCCAGCAGCTTGGCTTACTCGAACACTGAAGCTTTCTTT. The full variable domain, its missing parts supplied by reference TRBV5-1 and TRBJ1-1, is KAGVTQTPRYLIKTRGQQVTLSCSPISGHRSVSWYQQTPGQGLQFLFEYFSETQRNKGNFPGRFSGRQFSNSRSEMNVSTLELGDSALYLCASSLAYSNTEAFFGQGTRLTVV.

This clonotype was observed a handful of times. The chain joins TRBV2 to TRBJ2-3; 9 bases are shared with TRBD2. There are 17 residues in the CDR3. V lost 3 bases to trimming and J lost 6 bases; unmatched junction nucleotides: 13. Germline V gives CDR1 SNHLY, CDR2 FYNNEI. In nucleotides, the CDR3 is TGTGCCAGCAGTGAGGAGACTAGCGGCTGGCGGCAGGATACGCAGTATTTT. Encoded protein: CASSEETSGWRQDTQYF.

The sample holds many counts of this clonotype. The chain couples TRBV5-5 to TRBJ2-7; TRBD1 agrees at 8 bases. The CDR3 runs 15 residues. The ends lost 0 bases at V and 2 bases at J; junction bases unmatched: 4. CDR1 and CDR2 (germline): SGHKS, YYEKEE (reference sequence). Here the CDR3 reads CASSLGQGAPYEQYF. The CDR3 coding sequence is TGTGCCAGCAGCTTGGGGCAGGGGGCCCCCTACGAGCAGTACTTC.

This chain uses TRBV9 with TRBJ2-3; 7 bases line up with TRBD1. V trimming: 0 bases; J trimming: 6 bases; junction bases outside the gene matches: 7. Germline V gene lookup returns CDR1 SGDLS and CDR2 YYNGEE. CDR3 length: 15 amino acids. The CDR3 DNA follows: TGTGCCAGCAGCGTAGAGGGGGCCGGGAAGGATACGCAGTATTTT. This encodes CASSVEGAGKDTQYF.

This clonotype was seen only a few times. The genes are TRBV24-1 and TRBJ2-1; D is perhaps TRBD1 (5 bases). Germline loops: CDR1 KGHDR, CDR2 SFDVKD. V was clipped by 3 bases and J by 2 bases, with 13 bases between them. The CDR3 is 16 amino acids. Here the CDR3 DNA reads TGTGCCACCAGTGATGTCGACAGTGAAACCTACAATGAGCAGTTCTTC. Residues: CATSDVDSETYNEQFF.